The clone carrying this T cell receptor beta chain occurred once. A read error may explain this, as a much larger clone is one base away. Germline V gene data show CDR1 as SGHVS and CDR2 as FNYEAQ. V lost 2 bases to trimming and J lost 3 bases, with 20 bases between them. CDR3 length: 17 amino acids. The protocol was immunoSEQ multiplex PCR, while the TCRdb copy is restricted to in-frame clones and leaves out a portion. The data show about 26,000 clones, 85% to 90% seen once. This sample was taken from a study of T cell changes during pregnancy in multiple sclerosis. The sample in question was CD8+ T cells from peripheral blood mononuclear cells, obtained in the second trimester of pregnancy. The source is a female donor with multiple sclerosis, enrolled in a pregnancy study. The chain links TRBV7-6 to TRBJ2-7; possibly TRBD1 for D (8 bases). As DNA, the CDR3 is TGTGCCAGCAGCTTATACGACAGGGGAGGGACTATCTACGAGCAGTACTTC. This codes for CASSLYDRGGTIYEQYF.